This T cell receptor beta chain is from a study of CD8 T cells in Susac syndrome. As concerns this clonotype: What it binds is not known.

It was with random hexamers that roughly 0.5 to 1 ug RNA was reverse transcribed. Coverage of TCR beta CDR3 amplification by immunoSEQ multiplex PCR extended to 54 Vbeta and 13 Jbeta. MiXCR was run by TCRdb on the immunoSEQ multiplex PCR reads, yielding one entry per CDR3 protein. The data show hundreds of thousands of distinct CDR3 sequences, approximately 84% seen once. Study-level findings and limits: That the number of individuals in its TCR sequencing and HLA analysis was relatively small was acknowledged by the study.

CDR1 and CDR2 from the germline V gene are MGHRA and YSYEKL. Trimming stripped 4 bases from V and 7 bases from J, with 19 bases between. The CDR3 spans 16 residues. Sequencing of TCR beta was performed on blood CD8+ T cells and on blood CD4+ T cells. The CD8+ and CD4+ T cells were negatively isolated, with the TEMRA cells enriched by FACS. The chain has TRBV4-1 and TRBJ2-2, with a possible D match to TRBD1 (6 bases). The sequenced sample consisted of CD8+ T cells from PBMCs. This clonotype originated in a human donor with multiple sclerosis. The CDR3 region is CASSPLDRDNRGELFF. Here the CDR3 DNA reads TGCGCCAGCAGCCCCTTAGACCGGGACAATCGCGGGGAGCTGTTTTTT.